The 7 T cell receptor beta chains listed next were all sequenced from one sample in a study of identifying expanded T cells in peripheral blood (dated 2019 in TCRdb). Receptor libraries were prepared by the immunoSEQ multiplex PCR assay. Here the immuneACCESS table is served through TCRdb, limited to in-frame sequences with V and J called. Missing clones are a known gap in these copies; in checked studies unresolved V genes cover under half, and the rest lacks a known reason. A total of over 100,000 clones appear in this sample, 88% of them only once. The ten largest clones add up to about 7.7% of the sample. Sequencing input: blood. Every receptor here comes from a person between 18 and 70 years old in good health.

CDR3 DNA: TGTGCCTGGAAAGGGTATCAAAACAATGAGCAGTTCTTC. Residues: CAWKGYQNNEQFF. The chain is built from TRBV30 and TRBJ2-1; D unresolved. CDR1 and CDR2 (germline): GTSNPN, SVGIG (reference sequence). This CDR3 region has 13 residues. V lost 4 bases, J lost 5 bases, and 12 bases lay in between. The full variable domain, completed using reference TRBV30 and TRBJ2-1, is SQTIHQWPATLVQPVGSPLSLECTVEGTSNPNLYWYRQAAGRGLQLLFYSVGIGQISSEVPQNLSASRPQDRQFILSSKKLLLSDSGFYLCAWKGYQNNEQFFGPGTRLTVL.

A single count supports this clone. This rearrangement joins TRBV6-5 to TRBJ2-3; TRBD1 might be the D (6 bases). The length of the CDR3 is 12 residues. Trimming left V 6 bases short and J 7 bases short, with 11 bases between. Germline V CDR1 and CDR2: MNHEY, SVGAGI. CDR3 loop: CASSRQGYTQYF. The CDR3, as DNA: TGTGCCAGCAGCCGTCAGGGGTATACGCAGTATTTT.

V usage is TRBV28 and J usage is TRBJ2-7; D is ambiguous. The germline gives CDR1 MDHEN, CDR2 SYDVKM. Between the trimmed V and J ends, which lost 7 bases and 0 bases, there was a span of 7 bases. This CDR3 has 12 residues. For the CDR3, the DNA is TGTGCCAGCACCGCCTCCTCCTACGAGCAGTACTTC. This encodes CASTASSYEQYF. Based on the CDR3 plus reference TRBV28 and TRBJ2-7, the full variable domain is DVKVTQSSRYLVKRTGEKVFLECVQDMDHENMFWYRQDPGLGLRLIYFSYDVKMKEKGDIPEGYSVSREKKERFSLILESASTNQTSMYLCASTASSYEQYFGPGTRLTVT.

The V call is TRBV5-1, the J call TRBJ2-2; 8 bases align to TRBD2. The length of the CDR3 is 16 residues. Per germline, CDR1 SGHRS and CDR2 YFSETQ. Trimming took 4 bases from V and 2 from J; bases not matched to a gene: 7. The CDR3 sequence: CASSRSGTFNTGELFF. The CDR3 DNA reads TGCGCCAGCAGCCGTAGCGGGACTTTTAACACCGGGGAGCTGTTTTTT.

This clone was picked up a small number of times. The V gene is TRBV28, the J gene TRBJ1-5; no clear D gene. The CDR3 has 12 amino acids. Looked up from germline, CDR1 is MDHEN and CDR2 is SYDVKM. V was trimmed by 7 bases and J by 9 bases, leaving 13 bases between them. CDR3 region: CASTSGQRPQHF. CDR3 nucleotides: TGTGCCAGCACATCCGGCCAAAGGCCCCAGCATTTT.

The genes are TRBV6-1 and TRBJ1-1; 7 bases are shared with TRBD1. V lost 11 bases, J lost 11 bases, and 20 bases stayed unmatched. Germline V lookup: CDR1 MNHNS, CDR2 SASEGT. This CDR3 contains 14 residues. As DNA, the CDR3 is TGTGCCCCGAAGTTGCCCCCGACCAGGGGGGGGGCTTTCTTT. Translation: CAPKLPPTRGGAFF.

CDR3 coding DNA: TGTGCCAGTAGTCCTACAGGGGGGTCCTACGAGCAGTACTTC. Protein: CASSPTGGSYEQYF. The J gene is TRBJ2-7, the V gene TRBV19; 8 positions match TRBD1. V gave up 5 bases and J gave up 1 base; unmatched junction bases: 4. The CDR3 contains 14 residues. Germline-derived CDR1 and CDR2 are LNHDA and SQIVND (reference sequence).